The 32 T cell receptor beta chains presented below share a single source sample, sequenced in a study of vaccination effects on CD4 cells after COVID-19. Profiling relied on immunoSEQ multiplex PCR, and the TCRdb table lists in-frame clones only, not all of them. The sample includes under 80,000 clones, under 85% of them seen just once. Using viral peptide pools, the ViraFEST assay grew out antigen-specific CD4+ T cells prior to sequencing. At the end of roughly ten days of culture, CD4+ T cells were isolated. By PCR, the person was confirmed to have had SARS-CoV-2 infection between March and December 2020. What these receptors recognize is not known. The material was CD4+ T cells from PBMCs cultured with HIV peptides, obtained before COVID-19 vaccination. As to subset: HIV-1 Nef peptide pool negative control/reference culture. These receptors all come from a human donor who had a prior SARS-CoV-2 infection.

This clone was seen only a few times. The chain joins TRBV12-3 or TRBV12-4 to TRBJ2-1; possible D gene TRBD2, 6 bases. The length of the CDR3 is 13 residues. V dropped 4 bases and J dropped 8 bases, with 12 bases sitting between them. CDR3 region: CASSSGWGDEQFF. The CDR3 DNA follows: TGTGCCAGCAGTTCGGGGTGGGGGGATGAGCAGTTCTTC.

A few counts support this clone. V is TRBV6-6 and J is TRBJ1-5, with D possibly matching TRBD1 (6 bases). The CDR3 extends over 12 amino acids. Trimming cost V 7 bases and J 12 bases, with 16 bases left between them. Germline values: CDR1 MNHNY, CDR2 SVGAGI (reference sequence). CDR3: CASTNRERVQHF. CDR3 nucleotides: TGTGCCAGCACCAACAGGGAGCGGGTCCAGCATTTT.

This chain connects TRBV5-5 to TRBJ2-5, with TRBD1 matching over 7 bases. The V gene's germline CDR1 is SGHKS and CDR2 YYEKEE (reference sequence). This CDR3 spans 14 amino acids. V dropped 4 bases and J dropped 1; count of bases not matched to a gene: 4. CDR3 sequence (DNA): TGTGCCAGCAGCCTCCGGACAGGCCAAGAGACCCAGTACTTC. Translating gives CASSLRTGQETQYF.

V is TRBV6-5 and J is TRBJ2-2, with D possibly called TRBD1 or TRBD2 (5 bases each). In germline, CDR1 is MNHEY, CDR2 SVGAGI. Trimming took 2 bases from V and 6 from J, leaving 16 bases between them. The CDR3 totals 16 residues. The chain's CDR3 is CASSYKGRDGSGELFF. The CDR3 DNA reads TGTGCCAGCAGTTACAAGGGACGCGATGGTTCCGGGGAGCTGTTTTTT.

This sequence joins TRBV12-3 or TRBV12-4 and TRBJ2-7; 8 nucleotides line up with TRBD1. The CDR3 runs 13 residues. V was pared by 6 bases and J by 2 bases, with 3 bases of the junction left unmatched. As DNA, the CDR3 is TGTGCCAGCAGCAGGACAGGGCCCTACGAGCAGTACTTC. Protein product: CASSRTGPYEQYF.

The CDR3 protein is CASSLDPGTGFGEQYF. In DNA, the CDR3 is TGCGCCAGCAGCTTGGATCCCGGGACAGGGTTCGGTGAGCAGTACTTC. The gene calls are TRBV5-1 and TRBJ2-7; 9 bases agree with TRBD1. CDR1 and CDR2 from the germline V gene are SGHRS and YFSETQ. This CDR3 spans 16 amino acids. V gave up 0 bases and J gave up 7 bases; unmatched junction bases: 11.

The V call is TRBV7-2, the J call TRBJ1-1; 7 bases map to TRBD1. The CDR3 runs to 14 residues. Losses at the gene ends were 2 bases for V and 4 bases for J; bases not matched to a gene: 4. The germline V gene has CDR1 SGHTA and CDR2 FQGNSA. The CDR3 DNA sequence: TGTGCCAGCAGCTTACGCAGGGGGACCACTGAAGCTTTCTTT. The encoded protein is CASSLRRGTTEAFF.

The gene calls are TRBV2 and TRBJ1-5; weak D call: TRBD1 (6 bases). CDR1 is SNHLY, CDR2 FYNNEI, per germline. CDR3 size: 13 residues. The germline V and J ends were trimmed by 7 bases and 4 bases, with 11 bases remaining between them. CDR3 loop: CASNQGNNQPQHF. The CDR3 DNA follows: TGTGCCAGCAACCAGGGGAATAATCAGCCCCAGCATTTT.

This CDR3 is CASTPGGHTPRGYTF. The CDR3 bases are TGTGCCAGCACACCCGGGGGACACACCCCGCGGGGCTACACCTTC. This rearrangement joins TRBV19 to TRBJ1-2; weak D call: TRBD1 (6 bases). From germline, CDR1 is LNHDA and CDR2 SQIVND (reference sequence). This CDR3 spans 15 amino acids. V was cut by 9 bases and J by 8 bases, with 25 bases left in between.

The chain has TRBV6-2 or TRBV6-3 and TRBJ2-2; D possibly corresponds to TRBD2 (6 bases). In germline, CDR1 is MNHEY, CDR2 SVGEGT. Trimming stripped 0 bases from V and 1 base from J, with 15 bases between. CDR3 length equals 18 residues. The CDR3 sequence: CASSYSRTPRENTGELFF. The DNA for the CDR3 is TGTGCCAGCAGTTACTCGAGGACACCGCGGGAGAACACCGGGGAGCTGTTTTTT.

In its sample, this clone was seen once. The DNA of the CDR3 is TGTGCCAGCAGTGGGCTTAGCGGGGGGCATACGCAGTATTTT. Its translation: CASSGLSGGHTQYF. The chain is built from TRBV25-1 and TRBJ2-3; 10 bases match TRBD2. The germline gives CDR1 MGHDK, CDR2 SYGVNS. The CDR3 is 14 amino acids. V lost 4 bases to trimming and J lost 7 bases; unmatched junction nucleotides: 5. Full variable domain (rest looked up from reference TRBV25-1 and TRBJ2-3): EADIYQTPRYLVIGTGKKITLECSQTMGHDKMYWYQQDPGMELHLIHYSYGVNSTEKGDLSSESTVSRIRTEHFPLTLESARPSHTSQYLCASSGLSGGHTQYFGPGTRLTVL.

This clone occurred once. The chain joins TRBV5-1 to TRBJ2-5; 9 nucleotides line up with TRBD2. CDR1 SGHRS and CDR2 YFSETQ come from the germline V gene. V lost 4 bases, J lost 4 bases, and 11 bases stayed unmatched. This CDR3 spans 16 amino acids. DNA for the CDR3: TGCGCCAGCAGCGCCGGGACTAGCCAAAGGGGAGAGACCCAGTACTTC. Encoded protein: CASSAGTSQRGETQYF.

The V and J genes are TRBV7-9 and TRBJ2-2; maybe TRBD1 (6 bases). The CDR3 sequence is 15 residues long. V was clipped by 2 bases and J by 6 bases, with 13 bases between them. Germline loops: CDR1 SEHNR, CDR2 FQNEAQ (reference sequence). CDR3 in amino acids: CASSLYRQGPGELFF. For the CDR3, the DNA is TGTGCCAGCAGCTTATATCGGCAGGGGCCCGGGGAGCTGTTTTTT.

Regarding this clone: Other DNA sequences of this sample code for an identical CDR3. V usage is TRBV18 and J usage is TRBJ2-5, with D possibly called TRBD1 or TRBD2 (5 bases each). The V gene lost 3 bases and the J gene lost 5 bases, with 7 bases spanning the gap. The germline gives CDR1 KGHSH, CDR2 LQKENI. The CDR3 spans 12 residues. The CDR3 here is CASSPGVETQYF. The CDR3 DNA reads as TGTGCCAGCTCACCGGGGGTGGAGACCCAGTACTTC. The whole variable domain, remainder taken from reference TRBV18 and TRBJ2-5, is NAGVMQNPRHLVRRRGQEARLRCSPMKGHSHVYWYRQLPEEGLKFMVYLQKENIIDESGMPKERFSAEFPKEGPSILRIQQVVRGDSAAYFCASSPGVETQYFGPGTRLLVL.

The genes are TRBV7-3 and TRBJ2-1, with 13 bases identical to TRBD2. The germline CDR1 and CDR2 sequences are SGHTA and FQGTGA. The CDR3 contains 16 residues. Germline trimming cut 5 bases from V and 6 bases from J; bases unmatched to any gene: 7. The CDR3 region has the DNA TGTGCCAGCAGCCCAGGGGGACTAGCGGGGCGCAATGAGCAGTTCTTC. It encodes CASSPGGLAGRNEQFF. Drawing the rest from reference TRBV7-3 and TRBJ2-1, the complete variable domain is GAGVSQTPSNKVTEKGKYVELRCDPISGHTALYWYRQSLGQGPEFLIYFQGTGAADDSGLPNDRFFAVRPEGSVSTLKIQRTERGDSAVYLCASSPGGLAGRNEQFFGPGTRLTVL.

The CDR3 nucleotides read TGCAGTGCTAGTCGTTCTCGGACTAGCGGGCCTTTGGGTGAGCAGTTCTTC. The encoded protein is CSASRSRTSGPLGEQFF. The chain links TRBV20-1 to TRBJ2-1, with 11 bases identical to TRBD2. The CDR3 totals 17 residues. CDR1 is DFQATT, CDR2 SNEGSKA, per germline (reference sequence). Trimming cost V 3 bases and J 9 bases; bases outside gene matches: 16.

About this clone: The sample carries other DNA sequences with the same CDR3. The V and J genes are TRBV12-3 or TRBV12-4 and TRBJ1-2, with D possibly being TRBD1 (6 bases). V gave up 4 bases and J gave up 5 bases, with 8 bases separating them. The CDR3 is 12 residues long. The CDR3 region has the DNA TGTGCCAGCAGTTCTCAGGGGTATGGCTACACCTTC. It yields the protein CASSSQGYGYTF.

This clone was counted only a few times. The CDR3 protein is CASSQARGNEQFF. In DNA, the CDR3 is TGCGCCAGCAGCCAAGCCCGTGGGAATGAGCAGTTCTTC. The rearrangement joins TRBV5-1 to TRBJ2-1; D gene uncertain. The CDR3 consists of 13 residues. With 4 bases removed from V and 7 bases from J, the gap between germline ends came to 12 bases. Germline CDR1 reads SGHRS; CDR2 reads YFSETQ.

The rearrangement uses TRBV3-1 (or the pseudogene TRBV3-2) and TRBJ2-2; TRBD1 is a possible D gene (5 bases). The germline gives CDR1 LGHDT, CDR2 YNNKEL (reference sequence). This CDR3 is built from 14 residues. Trimming left V 3 bases short and J 6 bases short, with 11 bases between. As DNA, the CDR3 is TGTGCCAGCAGCCAGGGGTGGGGCTCCGGGGAGCTGTTTTTT. This encodes CASSQGWGSGELFF.

This clone was counted a few times. The chain carries TRBV11-3 and TRBJ2-7, with 10 bases lining up with TRBD2. The trim removed 5 bases at V and 4 bases at J, leaving 8 bases unmatched. The CDR3 length is 15 residues. Per the germline V gene, CDR1 is SGHNT and CDR2 is YENEEA. CDR3 protein: CASSRGSGRLYEQYF. The CDR3, as DNA: TGTGCCAGCAGCCGTGGTAGCGGGAGGCTGTACGAGCAGTACTTC.

V usage is TRBV5-1 and J usage is TRBJ2-1, with 11 nucleotides matching TRBD2. Germline V lookup: CDR1 SGHRS, CDR2 YFSETQ. The V and J ends lost 2 bases and 6 bases, in that order; junction bases with no gene match: 10. The CDR3 totals 17 residues. CDR3 sequence (DNA): TGCGCCAGCAGCTTTGGTACCTCTAGCGGGGGGCCCAATGAGCAGTTCTTC. It encodes CASSFGTSSGGPNEQFF.

V gene TRBV20-1 combines with J gene TRBJ2-2, with D maybe TRBD2 (7 bases). Germline V lookup: CDR1 DFQATT, CDR2 SNEGSKA (reference sequence). Between the trimmed V and J ends, which lost 3 bases and 4 bases, there was a span of 12 bases. The CDR3 totals 14 residues. For the CDR3, the DNA is TGCAGTGCTAGTGCGGGGGCGGGCACCGGGGAGCTGTTTTTT. It translates to CSASAGAGTGELFF.

In its sample, this clone was seen a few times. The V and J genes are TRBV5-1 and TRBJ1-1, with TRBD1 matching 10 bases. Losses at the gene ends were 7 bases for V and 4 bases for J; bases not matched to a gene: 4. From germline, CDR1 is SGHRS and CDR2 YFSETQ. The CDR3 runs 13 residues. The CDR3 DNA sequence: TGCGCCAGCGGGACAGGGGTGGCCACTGAAGCTTTCTTT. Protein product: CASGTGVATEAFF.

The chain joins TRBV19 to TRBJ1-1; D gene ambiguous. The CDR3 consists of 11 residues. V lost 7 bases, J lost 3 bases, and 6 bases lay in between. Germline V lookup: CDR1 LNHDA, CDR2 SQIVND (reference sequence). The chain's CDR3 is CASKLDTEAFF. CDR3 sequence (DNA): TGTGCCAGTAAGTTGGACACTGAAGCTTTCTTT.

This clone was detected only a few times. The chain joins TRBV2 to TRBJ1-1; D gene unclear. The V and J ends lost 3 bases and 1 base respectively, with 6 bases between them. CDR1 and CDR2 (germline): SNHLY, FYNNEI. The CDR3 length is 13 residues. The CDR3 sequence: CASSDLRNTEAFF. The CDR3 DNA sequence: TGTGCCAGCAGTGATTTGCGGAACACTGAAGCTTTCTTT.

CDR3 amino acids: CASSPRGMLMETQYF. Written as DNA, the CDR3 is TGTGCCAGCAGCCCGCGGGGGATGCTTATGGAGACCCAGTACTTC. The chain uses TRBV7-2 and TRBJ2-5; 7 bases map to TRBD2. J gave up 5 bases and V 5 bases, and 11 bases lay outside the gene matches. CDR1 SGHTA and CDR2 FQGNSA come from the germline V gene. The CDR3 has 15 residues.

The chain recombines TRBV27 with TRBJ1-2; 11 nucleotides match TRBD1. V lost 10 bases, J lost 5 bases, and 6 bases stayed unmatched. The CDR3 sequence is 13 residues long. Germline CDR1 and CDR2: MNHEY and SMNVEV (reference sequence). CDR3 bases: TGTGCCACCCAGGGACAGGGGGTTTATGGCTACACCTTC. This encodes CATQGQGVYGYTF.

CDR3 bases: TGTGCCAGCAGCCCGGACAGGGGGCTCCACAATGAGCAGTTCTTC. It yields the protein CASSPDRGLHNEQFF. The chain joins TRBV5-4 to TRBJ2-1; 11 nucleotides line up with TRBD1. J lost 5 bases, V lost 4 bases, and 5 bases had no gene match. The CDR3 is 15 residues long. The V gene's germline CDR1 is SGHNT and CDR2 YYREEE (reference sequence).

The chain uses TRBV29-1 and TRBJ1-1; D unresolved. From germline, CDR1 is SQVTM and CDR2 ANQGSEA. This CDR3 comprises 11 residues. V was shortened by 5 bases and J by 5 bases, with 9 bases between the two germline ends. In DNA, the CDR3 is TGCAGCGTTAGGAGGCAGACTGAAGCTTTCTTT. It codes for CSVRRQTEAFF.

To note about this clone: Additional DNA sequences in this sample encode the identical CDR3. V and J are TRBV5-1 and TRBJ2-7; 9 bases map to TRBD2. V lost 1 base, J lost 1 base, and 0 bases stayed unmatched. This CDR3 contains 14 residues. Per the germline V gene, CDR1 is SGHRS and CDR2 is YFSETQ. CDR3 sequence: CASSLTSGSYEQYF. The CDR3 DNA is TGCGCCAGCAGCTTGACTAGCGGGTCCTACGAGCAGTACTTC. The full variable domain, with the rest looked up from reference TRBV5-1 and TRBJ2-7, is KAGVTQTPRYLIKTRGQQVTLSCSPISGHRSVSWYQQTPGQGLQFLFEYFSETQRNKGNFPGRFSGRQFSNSRSEMNVSTLELGDSALYLCASSLTSGSYEQYFGPGTRLTVT.

CDR3 sequence: CASSLINSLSDDEQYF. The CDR3 region has the DNA TGTGCCAGCAGCTTGATTAACTCCCTCAGTGACGACGAGCAGTACTTC. This rearrangement joins TRBV7-3 to TRBJ2-7; D gene ambiguous. The CDR3 sequence is 16 residues long. The V gene's germline CDR1 is SGHTA and CDR2 FQGTGA. With 3 bases removed from V and 5 bases from J, the gap between germline ends came to 20 bases.

V usage is TRBV19 and J usage is TRBJ2-5; the D is unclear. This CDR3 is 13 amino acids long. The V gene's germline CDR1 is LNHDA and CDR2 SQIVND (reference sequence). V was trimmed by 3 bases and J by 5 bases, leaving 10 bases between them. The CDR3 spells CASSMGSGETQYF. In DNA form, the CDR3 reads TGTGCCAGTAGTATGGGGTCCGGGGAGACCCAGTACTTC. The full variable domain, its missing parts supplied by reference TRBV19 and TRBJ2-5, is DGGITQSPKYLFRKEGQNVTLSCEQNLNHDAMYWYRQDPGQGLRLIYYSQIVNDFQKGDIAEGYSVSREKKESFPLTVTSAQKNPTAFYLCASSMGSGETQYFGPGTRLLVL.